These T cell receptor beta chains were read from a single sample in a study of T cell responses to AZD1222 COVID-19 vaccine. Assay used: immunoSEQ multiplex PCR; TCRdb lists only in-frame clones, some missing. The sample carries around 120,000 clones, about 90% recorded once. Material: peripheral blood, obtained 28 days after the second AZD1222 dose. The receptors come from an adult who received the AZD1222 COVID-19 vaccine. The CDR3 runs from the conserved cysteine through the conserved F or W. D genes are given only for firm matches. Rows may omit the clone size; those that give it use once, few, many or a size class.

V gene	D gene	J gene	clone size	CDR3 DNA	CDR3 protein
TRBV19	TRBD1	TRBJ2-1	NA	TGTGCCAGTAGTAACCCTAAGGGACAGGGGGCTTCCTACAATGAGCAGTTCTTC	CASSNPKGQGASYNEQFF
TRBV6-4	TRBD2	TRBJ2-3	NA	TGTGCCAGCAGCTTAGCGGGAGGGGGCACAGATACGCAGTATTTT	CASSLAGGGTDTQYF
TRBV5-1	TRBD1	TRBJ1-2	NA	TGCGCCAGCAGCTGGGGGACAGGGAAGATGCGTGGCTACACCTTC	CASSWGTGKMRGYTF
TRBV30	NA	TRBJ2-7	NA	TGTGCCTGGACCGCCGGGTCCTCCTACGAGCAGTACTTC	CAWTAGSSYEQYF
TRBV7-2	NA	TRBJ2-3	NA	TGTGCCAGCAGCTTAGAAGGGATAAGCACAGATACGCAGTATTTT	CASSLEGISTDTQYF
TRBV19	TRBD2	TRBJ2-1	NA	TGTGCCAGTAGTCGGGCTAGCGGGAGCAATGAGCAGTTCTTC	CASSRASGSNEQFF
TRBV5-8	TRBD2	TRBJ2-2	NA	TGTGCCAGCAGCCAAATCTTCCCAGCGGGGTACACCGGGGAGCTGTTTTTT	CASSQIFPAGYTGELFF
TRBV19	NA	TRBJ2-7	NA	TGTGCCAGAAACAGTGAATGGGAGTCCTACGAGCAGTACTTC	CARNSEWESYEQYF
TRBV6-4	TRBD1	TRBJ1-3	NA	TGTGCCAGCAGTCTCGGGACAGGGGGCTCTGGAAACACCATATATTTT	CASSLGTGGSGNTIYF
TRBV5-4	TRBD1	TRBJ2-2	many	TGTGCCAGCAGCTTGGCGGGACAGGGGTTGACCGGGGAGCTGTTTTTT	CASSLAGQGLTGELFF
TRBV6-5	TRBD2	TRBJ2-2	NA	TGTGCCAGCAGGGGAGCGGGAACTTTGTTTTTT	CASRGAGTLFF
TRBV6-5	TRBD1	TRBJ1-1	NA	TGTGCCAGCAGGGACGGGACAGCACTCTACACTGAAGCTTTCTTT	CASRDGTALYTEAFF
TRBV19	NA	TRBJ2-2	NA	TGTGCCACCTCCGAGGCGGGGTACACCGGGGAGCTGTTTTTT	CATSEAGYTGELFF
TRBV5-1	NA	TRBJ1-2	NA	TGCGCCAGCAGCTTTTCCCGGACAGACGTAAACTATGGCTACACCTTC	CASSFSRTDVNYGYTF
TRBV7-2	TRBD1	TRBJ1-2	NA	TGTGCCAGCTCAGGGGGCGGTTATGGCTACACCTTC	CASSGGGYGYTF
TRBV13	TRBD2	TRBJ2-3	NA	TGTGCCAGCAGCCCCGGGACTAGCGGGAGATTGTTTGCAGATACGCAGTATTTT	CASSPGTSGRLFADTQYF
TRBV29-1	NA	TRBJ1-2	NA	TGCAGCGTTGCCCAGGGAGGGTATGGCTACACCTTC	CSVAQGGYGYTF
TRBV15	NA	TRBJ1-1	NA	TGTGCCACCAGCATGGATCTGAACACTGAAGCTTTCTTT	CATSMDLNTEAFF
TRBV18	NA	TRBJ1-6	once	TGTGCCAGCTCATCCCAGAGGGGGGATAATTCACCCCTCCACTTT	CASSSQRGDNSPLHF
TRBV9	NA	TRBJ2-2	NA	TGTGCCAGCAGCCCACGCTTACTCCTACAGACTTACACCGGGGAGCTGTTTTTT	CASSPRLLLQTYTGELFF
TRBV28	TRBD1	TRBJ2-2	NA	TGTGCCAGCCAAGAGACAGGGCCGAACACCGGGGAGCTGTTTTTT	CASQETGPNTGELFF
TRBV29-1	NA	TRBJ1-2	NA	TGCAGCGTTGCCCCAAGTGAGCAACGAGGCTACACCTTC	CSVAPSEQRGYTF
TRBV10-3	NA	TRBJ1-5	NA	TGTGCCATCAGTGAGGGGTGGGGCAATCAGCCCCAGCATTTT	CAISEGWGNQPQHF
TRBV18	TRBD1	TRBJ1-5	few	TGTGCCAGCTCATCTGGACAGGGGGAGGCAAATCAGCCCCAGCATTTT	CASSSGQGEANQPQHF
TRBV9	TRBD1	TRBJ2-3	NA	TGTGCCAGCAGCGTAGCATTCGGGACAGGGAGCACAGATACGCAGTATTTT	CASSVAFGTGSTDTQYF
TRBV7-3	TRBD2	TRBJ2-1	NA	TGTGCCAGCAGCTTAACTGACGGGAGGGGTTCCTACAATGAGCAGTTCTTC	CASSLTDGRGSYNEQFF
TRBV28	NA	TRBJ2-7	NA	TGTGCCAGCAGTTTACGACCCAAAGAATACGAGCAGTACTTC	CASSLRPKEYEQYF
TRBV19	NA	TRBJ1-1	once	TGTGCCAGTAGTATAGATGGTTTAACAGGGCCCAGCCGCGAAGCTTTCTTT	CASSIDGLTGPSREAFF
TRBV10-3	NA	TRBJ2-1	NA	TGTGCCATCAGTGAGGGGGGCGGCAGCCAGAGCAATGAGCAGTTCTTC	CAISEGGGSQSNEQFF
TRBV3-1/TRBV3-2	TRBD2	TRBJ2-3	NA	TGTGCCAGCAGCCAAGGACTAGCGGTCTCGTATTTT	CASSQGLAVSYF
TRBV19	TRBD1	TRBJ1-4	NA	TGTGCCAGTAGTATCTCGGACAGGCAACCTGAAAAACTGTTTTTT	CASSISDRQPEKLFF
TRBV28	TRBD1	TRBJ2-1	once	TGTGCCAGCAGAAGACCGGGACAGGGGTACAATGAGCAGTTCTTC	CASRRPGQGYNEQFF
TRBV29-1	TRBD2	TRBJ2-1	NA	TGCAGCGTTGCCCGATTTCGAACTAGCGGGAGTCGTAATAACGATGAGCAGTTCTTC	CSVARFRTSGSRNNDEQFF
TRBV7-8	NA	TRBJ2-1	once	TGTGCCAGCAGCTTAGCAGCGGGTTATGAGCAGTTCTTC	CASSLAAGYEQFF
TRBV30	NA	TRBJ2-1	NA	TGTGCCTCCCCCCGGTTAAACTCCTACAATGAGCAGTTCTTC	CASPRLNSYNEQFF
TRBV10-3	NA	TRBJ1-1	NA	TGTGCCATCAGTGAGTCCGGGGATAACACTGAAGCTTTCTTT	CAISESGDNTEAFF
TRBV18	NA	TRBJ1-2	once	TGTGCCAGCTCACAGGAAAACTATGGCTACACCTTC	CASSQENYGYTF
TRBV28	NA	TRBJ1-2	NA	TGTGCCAGCAGTTTCTCTTCAAGCAGCTATGGCTACACCTTC	CASSFSSSSYGYTF
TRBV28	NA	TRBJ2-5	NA	TGTGCCAGCAGTCCTCAAGAGACCCAGTACTTC	CASSPQETQYF
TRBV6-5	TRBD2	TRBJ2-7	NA	TGTGCCAGCAGTTACTCGTCACGGGAGGTTTCTTACGAGCAGTACTTC	CASSYSSREVSYEQYF
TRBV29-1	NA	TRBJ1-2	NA	TGCAGCGTTGATTGGGGGTCGGGCTACACCTTC	CSVDWGSGYTF
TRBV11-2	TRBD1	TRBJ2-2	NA	TGTGCCAGCAGCTTTGTGCGACAGGGCGGCACCGGGGAGCTGTTTTTT	CASSFVRQGGTGELFF
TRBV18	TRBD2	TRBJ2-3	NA	TGTGCCAGCTCACCCCTACGGACTAGCGGGAGAAGCACAGATACGCAGTATTTT	CASSPLRTSGRSTDTQYF
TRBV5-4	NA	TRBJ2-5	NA	TGTGCCAGCAGCTTGGTAGGGGCCCAAGAGACCCAGTACTTC	CASSLVGAQETQYF
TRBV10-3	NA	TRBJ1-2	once	TGTGCCATCAGTGTGATCCGGGACGAAGGATCTGGCTACACCTTC	CAISVIRDEGSGYTF
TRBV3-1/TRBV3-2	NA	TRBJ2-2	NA	TGTGCCAGCAGCCAAGAGACCTTAGTGTCCGGGGAGCTGTTTTTT	CASSQETLVSGELFF
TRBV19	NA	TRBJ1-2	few	TGTGCCAGTAGTCCTCTTGCGGGGACACCTAACTATGGCTACACCTTC	CASSPLAGTPNYGYTF
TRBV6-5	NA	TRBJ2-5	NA	TGTGCCAGCGGAAGAACTGAGCAAGAGACCCAGTACTTC	CASGRTEQETQYF
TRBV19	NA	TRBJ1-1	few	TGTGCCAGTAGTCCCCGGACCGGGGGTTCAAACACTGAAGCTTTCTTT	CASSPRTGGSNTEAFF
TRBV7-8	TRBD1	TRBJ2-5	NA	TGTGCCAGCAGCAAGACCGGGACAGGGGCTCGAGAGACCCAGTACTTC	CASSKTGTGARETQYF
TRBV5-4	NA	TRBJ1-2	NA	TGTGCCAGCAGCTTGTTAGGAGCTAACTATGGCTACACCTTC	CASSLLGANYGYTF
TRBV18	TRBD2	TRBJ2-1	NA	TGTGCCAGCTCACCGGATAGCGGGAGGGCGGGCTCCTACAATGAGCAGTTCTTC	CASSPDSGRAGSYNEQFF
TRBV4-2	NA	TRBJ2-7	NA	TGTGCCAGCAGCCAAGCGGCAGGGAGTCCCTACGAGCAGTACTTC	CASSQAAGSPYEQYF
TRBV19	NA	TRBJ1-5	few	TGTGCCAGTAGTATGTCCCGGCAGCCCCAGCATTTT	CASSMSRQPQHF
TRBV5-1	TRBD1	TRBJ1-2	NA	TGCGCCAGCAGCACAGGGGTCTTAGTCTATGGCTACACCTTC	CASSTGVLVYGYTF